This T cell receptor beta chain originates from a study of blood T cell repertoires in COVID-19. Resolution of symptoms, clearance, or two negative PCRs was present in recovered Cohort 3 donors. V dropped 0 bases and J dropped 4; count of bases not matched to a gene: 5. Germline V gene data show CDR1 as LNHDA and CDR2 as SQIVND (reference sequence). The CDR3 is 17 amino acids. This clone was observed once. In the source study's methods: Amplification of reference gene primers was used by the study to estimate nucleated cell counts. Sequencing used immunoSEQ multiplex PCR; TCRdb keeps in-frame clones, though not all of them. Clone size and V and J calls were adopted from that table, with D and trimming inferred from the DNA. The sample holds 300,000 or so clones, roughly 90% seen once.

V gene TRBV19 combines with J gene TRBJ2-1; 11 bases are a match to TRBD2. The sequencing input was PBMCs or T cells enriched from blood (not recorded which). This TCR was sampled from a man in his 60s who had recovered from COVID-19. CDR3 region: CASSIELLAGVYNEQFF. The CDR3 DNA is TGTGCCAGTAGTATAGAACTACTAGCGGGGGTATACAATGAGCAGTTCTTC. The full variable domain, with the rest looked up from reference TRBV19 and TRBJ2-1, is DGGITQSPKYLFRKEGQNVTLSCEQNLNHDAMYWYRQDPGQGLRLIYYSQIVNDFQKGDIAEGYSVSREKKESFPLTVTSAQKNPTAFYLCASSIELLAGVYNEQFFGPGTRLTVL.